Below, 32 T cell receptor beta chains from the same sample are listed, as sequenced in a study of shared clonotypes between healthy human individuals. TCRdb's table, derived via immunoSEQ multiplex PCR, lists solely in-frame clones and lacks some. The sample carries 400,000 to 500,000 clones, roughly 78% recorded once. The specimen was PBMCs. All receptors derive from a middle-aged woman in good health. Some clones in this sample may be carry-over from other donors' samples.

In its sample, this clone was seen a few times. This same CDR3 is encoded by further DNA sequences in the sample. The genes are TRBV28 and TRBJ2-3; D gene uncertain. V shed 4 bases and J shed 9 bases, with 8 bases lying between them. There are 11 residues in the CDR3. Germline V lookup: CDR1 MDHEN, CDR2 SYDVKM. The CDR3 region has the DNA TGTGCCAGCAGTTCCGCGCTCACGCAGTATTTT. Translation: CASSSALTQYF.

The rearrangement uses TRBV19 and TRBJ2-7; no clear D gene. The CDR3 runs to 12 residues. Trimming stripped 3 bases from V and 6 bases from J, with 9 bases between. CDR1 is LNHDA and CDR2 is SQIVND in the germline V gene (reference sequence). The CDR3 DNA follows: TGTGCCAGTAGTATGCAGGCCAGCGAGCAGTACTTC. Its protein product is CASSMQASEQYF.

The chain is built from TRBV19 and TRBJ1-2; TRBD1 aligns across 9 bases. CDR1 and CDR2 (germline): LNHDA, SQIVND (reference sequence). J was trimmed by 7 bases and V by 6 bases; bases with no gene match: 6. This CDR3 region has 13 residues. The CDR3 bases are TGTGCCAGTAGACCGGGACAGGGAGGTGGCTACACCTTC. Translating gives CASRPGQGGGYTF.

This clone was picked up one time. V is TRBV2 and J is TRBJ2-3, with D perhaps TRBD2 (6 bases). Trimming removed 3 bases from V and 0 bases from J, with 10 bases in between. Germline V gene sequence: CDR1 SNHLY, CDR2 FYNNEI. There are 15 residues in the CDR3. CDR3 amino acids: CASSDGGASTDTQYF. Written as DNA, the CDR3 is TGTGCCAGCAGTGATGGAGGGGCTAGCACAGATACGCAGTATTTT.

On this clone itself: With only one base between it and a far larger clone, this is likely a read error. Additional DNA sequences in this sample encode the identical CDR3. This sequence joins TRBV2 and TRBJ2-7, with 9 positions matching TRBD2. J gave up 1 base and V 10 bases, and 11 bases lay outside the gene matches. This CDR3 spans 15 amino acids. Germline V lookup: CDR1 SNHLY, CDR2 FYNNEI. CDR3 loop: CATPGASGRSYEQYF. The CDR3 coding sequence is TGTGCCACACCCGGGGCGAGCGGGAGGTCCTACGAGCAGTACTTC. The full variable domain, completed using reference TRBV2 and TRBJ2-7, is EPEVTQTPSHQVTQMGQEVILRCVPISNHLYFYWYRQILGQKVEFLVSFYNNEISEKSEIFDDQFSVERPDGSNFTLKIRSTKLEDSAMYFCATPGASGRSYEQYFGPGTRLTVT.

V is TRBV14 and J is TRBJ2-3; TRBD2 might be the D (6 bases). Germline V gene data show CDR1 as SGHDN and CDR2 as FVKESK. The length of the CDR3 is 15 residues. The germline V and J ends were trimmed by 5 bases and 0 bases, with 12 bases remaining between them. The CDR3 DNA is TGTGCCAGCAGCAGACTAGGAGGGAGCACAGATACGCAGTATTTT. It codes for CASSRLGGSTDTQYF.

V is TRBV10-2 and J is TRBJ2-7; 8 bases align to TRBD1. V dropped 0 bases and J dropped 5; count of bases not matched to a gene: 9. The CDR3 loop spans 16 amino acids. Germline assignment: CDR1 WSHSY and CDR2 SAAADI. Here the CDR3 DNA reads TGCGCCAGCAGTGAGTCCTGGACAGGGAGGAAACACGAGCAGTACTTC. Translated: CASSESWTGRKHEQYF.

This clone has only one observation. This chain joins TRBV28 and TRBJ1-2; tentatively, D is TRBD1 (6 bases). Germline assignment: CDR1 MDHEN and CDR2 SYDVKM. V lost 4 bases to trimming and J lost 6 bases, with 15 bases between them. The CDR3 is 14 amino acids. The CDR3 DNA is TGTGCCAGCAGTTCAAACAGGGACCGGGATGGCTACACCTTC. As protein: CASSSNRDRDGYTF.

This clone has just a few counts. The V and J genes are TRBV18 and TRBJ2-7, with 7 bases lining up with TRBD2. The CDR3 runs to 15 residues. The germline CDR1 and CDR2 sequences are KGHSH and LQKENI. J gave up 4 bases and V 2 bases, and 8 bases lay outside the gene matches. The CDR3 nucleotides are TGTGCCAGCTCACCATCAGTGGGAGGGATGTACGAGCAGTACTTC. Translated, it gives CASSPSVGGMYEQYF. Looking up the rest from reference TRBV18 and TRBJ2-7 gives the full variable domain: NAGVMQNPRHLVRRRGQEARLRCSPMKGHSHVYWYRQLPEEGLKFMVYLQKENIIDESGMPKERFSAEFPKEGPSILRIQQVVRGDSAAYFCASSPSVGGMYEQYFGPGTRLTVT.

The chain carries TRBV29-1 and TRBJ2-3, with D unresolved. V lost 0 bases, J lost 5 bases, and 9 bases lay in between. Germline CDR1 is SQVTM and CDR2 is ANQGSEA. The CDR3 has 13 residues. CDR3 sequence: CSVEDGPGDTQYF. CDR3 in DNA: TGCAGCGTTGAAGATGGGCCGGGAGATACGCAGTATTTT.

J is TRBJ2-2 and V is TRBV7-8; possible D gene TRBD1, 5 bases. The germline V gene has CDR1 SGHVS and CDR2 FQNEAQ. The length of the CDR3 is 16 residues. The V end was cut by 5 bases, the J end by 4 bases, with 17 bases between. In DNA, the CDR3 is TGTGCCAGCAGCCCGGCCAGGGTTTCGTCCACCGGGGAGCTGTTTTTT. It codes for CASSPARVSSTGELFF.

The V gene is TRBV5-1, the J gene TRBJ2-5, with D possibly matching TRBD2 (6 bases). Trimming left V 0 bases short and J 7 bases short, with 16 bases between. The CDR3 totals 15 residues. Per the germline V gene, CDR1 is SGHRS and CDR2 is YFSETQ. This CDR3 reads CASSLDPGGVGTQYF. CDR3 DNA sequence: TGCGCCAGCAGCTTGGATCCCGGGGGTGTTGGGACCCAGTACTTC.

The V gene is TRBV9, the J gene TRBJ1-4; maybe TRBD1 (5 bases). The V gene lost 0 bases and the J gene lost 6 bases, with 12 bases spanning the gap. The CDR3 runs 15 residues. The germline V gene encodes CDR1 SGDLS and CDR2 YYNGEE. The CDR3 DNA reads TGTGCCAGCAGCGTAGAGGGGACTCAATATGAAAAACTGTTTTTT. This sequence encodes CASSVEGTQYEKLFF.

The gene calls are TRBV5-1 and TRBJ2-3; D remains unclear. The CDR3 is 15 amino acids. V was pared by 0 bases and J by 3 bases, with 11 bases between. The germline CDR1 and CDR2 sequences are SGHRS and YFSETQ. CDR3 region: CASSLDRQTTDTQYF. The CDR3 region has the DNA TGCGCCAGCAGCTTGGATAGACAAACTACAGATACGCAGTATTTT.

V is TRBV5-1 and J is TRBJ2-3, with D hard to call. Trimming took 4 bases from V and 0 from J, leaving 12 bases between them. The CDR3 runs 15 residues. CDR1 is SGHRS and CDR2 is YFSETQ in the germline V gene. This CDR3 is CASSRVDPSTDTQYF. The CDR3 DNA reads as TGCGCCAGCAGCCGCGTGGACCCTAGCACAGATACGCAGTATTTT.

Notes on this clone: Other DNA sequences in this sample translate to the same CDR3. Here the CDR3 reads CASSLLPNTEAFF. For the CDR3, the DNA is TGTGCCAGCAGCTTGCTGCCAAACACTGAAGCTTTCTTT. The genes are TRBV5-6 and TRBJ1-1; D not certain. From germline, CDR1 is SGHDT and CDR2 YYEEEE. The CDR3 totals 13 residues. V was shortened by 1 base and J by 2 bases, with 6 bases between the two germline ends.

V is TRBV5-4 and J is TRBJ2-2; 9 bases are shared with TRBD2. The CDR3 is 15 amino acids. After removal of 0 bases from V and 6 bases from J, the junction contained 3 bases not matched to a gene. CDR1 is SGHNT and CDR2 is YYREEE in the germline V gene (reference sequence). DNA for the CDR3: TGTGCCAGCAGCTTGGGCGGGAGGGAGGCCGGGGAGCTGTTTTTT. It specifies CASSLGGREAGELFF.

For this clone: Other DNA sequences in this sample translate to the same CDR3. V is TRBV18 and J is TRBJ2-7, with unresolved D. Per the germline V gene, CDR1 is KGHSH and CDR2 is LQKENI. The V and J ends lost 3 bases and 0 bases respectively, with 6 bases between them. The CDR3 sequence is 13 residues long. CDR3 in DNA: TGTGCCAGCTCACCGCCTTCCTCCTACGAGCAGTACTTC. Protein product: CASSPPSSYEQYF.

A word on this clone: Within the sample, other DNA sequences also encode this same CDR3. The chain employs TRBV20-1 and TRBJ2-7; either TRBD1 or TRBD2 may fit D (6 bases each). CDR1 DFQATT and CDR2 SNEGSKA come from the germline V gene (reference sequence). Trimming stripped 5 bases from V and 3 bases from J, with 8 bases between. This CDR3 is 11 amino acids long. The CDR3 DNA sequence: TGCAGTGCTGGGGGGCGCTACGAGCAGTACTTC. It specifies CSAGGRYEQYF.

The V and J genes are TRBV7-2 and TRBJ2-3; TRBD2 matches at 8 bases. Trimming removed 5 bases from V and 7 bases from J; junction bases left unmatched: 5. Germline CDR1 and CDR2: SGHTA and FQGNSA. The CDR3 loop spans 13 amino acids. CDR3 sequence reads: CASSPTSANTQYF. CDR3 nucleotides: TGTGCCAGCAGCCCGACTAGCGCAAATACGCAGTATTTT.

The V gene is TRBV28, the J gene TRBJ2-3; 9 positions agree with TRBD1. This CDR3 is 12 amino acids long. V lost 8 bases, J lost 6 bases, and 3 bases stayed unmatched. The germline V gene encodes CDR1 MDHEN and CDR2 SYDVKM. CDR3 in DNA: TGTGCCAGCGGGACAGGGAGCGATACGCAGTATTTT. This translates into CASGTGSDTQYF.

The V and J genes are TRBV15 and TRBJ2-5; tentatively, D is TRBD2 (5 bases). V was cut by 5 bases and J by 5 bases, with 15 bases left in between. Germline loops: CDR1 LNHNV, CDR2 YYDKDF (reference sequence). This CDR3 is built from 14 residues. Here the CDR3 DNA reads TGTGCCACCAGCTTTGGAACCAGAGGGGAGACCCAGTACTTC. Its translation: CATSFGTRGETQYF.

This rearrangement joins TRBV18 to TRBJ1-1; D possibly corresponds to TRBD1 (6 bases). The germline CDR1 and CDR2 sequences are KGHSH and LQKENI. The CDR3 totals 14 residues. Trimming shortened V by 4 bases and J by 1 base, and 10 bases separated the two germline ends. The CDR3 DNA sequence: TGTGCCAGCTCACAGGACAGACCGAACACTGAAGCTTTCTTT. Protein sequence: CASSQDRPNTEAFF.

The V call is TRBV5-6, the J call TRBJ2-1, with TRBD2 matching over 8 bases. The CDR3 is 15 residues long. V gave up 0 bases and J gave up 9 bases; unmatched junction bases: 8. Looked up from germline, CDR1 is SGHDT and CDR2 is YYEEEE. For the CDR3, the DNA is TGTGCCAGCAGCTTGGGGCTAGCGGGTAATGTTGAGCAGTTCTTC. It yields the protein CASSLGLAGNVEQFF.

This rearrangement joins TRBV18 to TRBJ2-5; 7 bases are a match to TRBD1. V shed 5 bases, J shed 2 bases, and the junction held 8 bases outside the gene matches. Germline V gene data show CDR1 as KGHSH and CDR2 as LQKENI. This CDR3 has 15 amino acids. CDR3: CASSEYRGGQETQYF. CDR3 sequence (DNA): TGTGCCAGCTCAGAATACAGGGGTGGACAAGAGACCCAGTACTTC. Using reference TRBV18 and TRBJ2-5 for the parts outside the CDR3, the full variable domain is NAGVMQNPRHLVRRRGQEARLRCSPMKGHSHVYWYRQLPEEGLKFMVYLQKENIIDESGMPKERFSAEFPKEGPSILRIQQVVRGDSAAYFCASSEYRGGQETQYFGPGTRLLVL.

The CDR3 region is CASSQDHSGNTGELFF. CDR3 DNA: TGCGCCAGCAGCCAAGATCACAGCGGGAACACCGGGGAGCTGTTTTTT. V and J are TRBV4-1 and TRBJ2-2; perhaps TRBD2 as D (5 bases). With 0 bases removed from V and 1 base from J, the gap between germline ends came to 9 bases. CDR3 length: 16 residues. Germline V CDR1 and CDR2: MGHRA, YSYEKL.

The chain is built from TRBV30 and TRBJ1-1; TRBD1 might be the D (6 bases). The germline V gene has CDR1 GTSNPN and CDR2 SVGIG (reference sequence). There are 14 residues in the CDR3. The V and J ends lost 2 bases and 2 bases respectively, with 12 bases between them. The CDR3 protein is CAWSSWGRNTEAFF. CDR3 nucleotides: TGTGCCTGGAGTAGCTGGGGGCGAAACACTGAAGCTTTCTTT.

The CDR3 nucleotides read TGTGCCAGCAGCACCTCCTCGGAAGGTGAGCAGTTCTTC. This gives the protein CASSTSSEGEQFF. This rearrangement joins TRBV7-8 to TRBJ2-1; D is ambiguous. Germline values: CDR1 SGHVS, CDR2 FQNEAQ. This CDR3 is 13 amino acids long. V dropped 5 bases and J dropped 9 bases, with 14 bases sitting between them.

The rearrangement links TRBV9 to TRBJ2-3; D uncertain. Between the trimmed V and J ends, which lost 0 bases and 2 bases, there was a span of 7 bases. Germline V gene sequence: CDR1 SGDLS, CDR2 YYNGEE. The CDR3 has 14 residues. The CDR3 loop reads CASSVDPVTDTQYF. In DNA form, the CDR3 reads TGTGCCAGCAGCGTAGACCCGGTCACAGATACGCAGTATTTT.

This chain joins TRBV7-9 and TRBJ2-3; 12 positions agree with TRBD2. V lost 4 bases to trimming and J lost 2 bases; unmatched junction nucleotides: 7. Germline V lookup: CDR1 SEHNR, CDR2 FQNEAQ (reference sequence). The CDR3 loop spans 17 amino acids. The CDR3: CASSSPRTSGITDTQYF. The CDR3 DNA reads TGTGCCAGCAGCTCACCGAGGACTAGCGGGATCACAGATACGCAGTATTTT.

V usage is TRBV10-3 and J usage is TRBJ2-3; no clear D gene. The CDR3 covers 13 residues. V gave up 7 bases and J gave up 5 bases, with 13 bases separating them. Germline loops: CDR1 ENHRY, CDR2 SYGVKD. The CDR3 region has the DNA TGTGCCATCATTGCGAACGATGGAGATACGCAGTATTTT. Translated, it gives CAIIANDGDTQYF.

The J gene is TRBJ1-1, the V gene TRBV27; perhaps TRBD1 as D (5 bases). Germline V gene lookup returns CDR1 MNHEY and CDR2 SMNVEV (reference sequence). The CDR3 contains 14 residues. V was cut by 4 bases and J by 8 bases, with 17 bases left in between. CDR3 DNA sequence: TGTGCCAGCAGTTCCGTCGGGACCGCCCTAGAAGCTTTCTTT. This translates into CASSSVGTALEAFF.